This T cell receptor (beta chain) was sequenced in a study of shared clonotypes between healthy human individuals. Study-level results: An effect of sequencing depth on clonotype sharing among donors was expected.

The authors split each subset's genomic DNA evenly across several immunoSEQ plates. This table comes from immunoSEQ multiplex PCR, and its TCRdb copy is limited to in-frame clones, with some not included. The data show 2 million to 2.5 million clones, with more than 85% seen just once and 0.36% held by the top ten. Germline assignment: CDR1 MNHNS and CDR2 SASEGT. Trimming removed 7 bases at V and 3 bases at J, with 15 bases between. The CDR3 is 15 residues long. About this clone itself: Its matching antigen is unknown.

The rearrangement links TRBV6-1 to TRBJ2-2, with D unresolved. This sequence was found in a man between 18 and 35 years old in good health. Some clones in this sample may be carry-over from other donors' samples. The sample was naive CD4+ T cells from PBMCs. Indicated subset: CD45RA+ positively selected. CDR3 in amino acids: CASKNLPGHTGELFF. The CDR3 region has the DNA TGTGCCAGCAAGAATTTGCCAGGACACACCGGGGAGCTGTTTTTT.